This passage covers 16 T cell receptor beta chains from one sample sequenced in a study of shared clonotypes between healthy human individuals. Assay used: immunoSEQ multiplex PCR; TCRdb lists only in-frame clones, some missing. This table holds roughly 2.5 million clones, approximately 94% found once. Sequencing was done on a sample of naive CD4+ T cells sorted from blood. Subset here: CD45RA+ positively selected. Receptors originate from a man aged 18 to 30 in good health.

The V and J genes are TRBV6-6 and TRBJ2-7; 7 bases are a match to TRBD1. The J segment lost 3 bases and the V segment lost 0 bases, leaving 8 bases of the junction unmatched. The germline V gene has CDR1 MNHNY and CDR2 SVGAGI (reference sequence). This CDR3 is 16 amino acids long. The CDR3 region is CASSYSKTGSGYEQYF. As DNA, the CDR3 is TGTGCCAGCAGTTACTCAAAGACAGGGTCTGGCTACGAGCAGTACTTC.

V and J are TRBV7-9 and TRBJ2-1; TRBD2 aligns across 8 bases. The germline V gene has CDR1 SEHNR and CDR2 FQNEAQ (reference sequence). The CDR3 has 17 residues. The V gene end was trimmed by 5 bases and the J gene end by 5 bases; junction bases not matched to a gene: 14. This CDR3 reads CASSTGIAGPANNEQFF. The DNA for the CDR3 is TGTGCCAGCAGCACCGGAATAGCGGGACCTGCCAACAATGAGCAGTTCTTC.

The rearrangement joins TRBV9 to TRBJ1-4; a possible D gene is TRBD1 (5 bases). Trimming pared 4 bases from V and 4 bases from J, leaving 17 bases between. Germline CDR1 reads SGDLS; CDR2 reads YYNGEE. CDR3 length: 16 residues. CDR3 in amino acids: CASSRGVGAFNEKLFF. CDR3 in DNA: TGTGCCAGCAGCCGCGGTGTAGGGGCGTTTAATGAAAAACTGTTTTTT.

V gene TRBV7-2 combines with J gene TRBJ2-5; the match to TRBD2 covers 7 bases. Germline V gene data show CDR1 as SGHTA and CDR2 as FQGNSA. The CDR3 consists of 14 residues. Germline trimming cut 3 bases from V and 3 bases from J; bases unmatched to any gene: 4. CDR3 amino acids: CASSFSLAEETQYF. The CDR3 DNA sequence: TGTGCCAGCAGCTTTAGTCTAGCGGAAGAGACCCAGTACTTC.

The chain links TRBV19 to TRBJ2-2; D remains unclear. This CDR3 has 12 residues. The V end was cut by 3 bases, the J end by 7 bases, with 6 bases between. Germline V lookup: CDR1 LNHDA, CDR2 SQIVND (reference sequence). The CDR3 nucleotides read TGTGCCAGTAGTATCCCGGGCGGGGAGCTGTTTTTT. This translates into CASSIPGGELFF.

The genes are TRBV6-5 and TRBJ2-1; possibly TRBD1 or TRBD2 for D (5 bases each). The germline V gene encodes CDR1 MNHEY and CDR2 SVGAGI. The V gene lost 0 bases and the J gene lost 10 bases, with 16 bases spanning the gap. This CDR3 is built from 15 residues. The CDR3 DNA follows: TGTGCCAGCAGTTACTCGGGGGTGGTCTCTCGGGAGCAGTTCTTC. Translating it yields CASSYSGVVSREQFF.

This sequence joins TRBV19 and TRBJ2-3; D assignment may be TRBD1 or TRBD2 (5 bases each). Germline loops: CDR1 LNHDA, CDR2 SQIVND (reference sequence). This CDR3 spans 17 amino acids. Trimming pared 6 bases from V and 3 bases from J, leaving 22 bases between. The CDR3 here is CASSLSPSGSPTDTQYF. As DNA, the CDR3 is TGTGCCAGTAGCCTATCACCCTCAGGGAGTCCTACAGATACGCAGTATTTT. Full variable domain (rest looked up from reference TRBV19 and TRBJ2-3): DGGITQSPKYLFRKEGQNVTLSCEQNLNHDAMYWYRQDPGQGLRLIYYSQIVNDFQKGDIAEGYSVSREKKESFPLTVTSAQKNPTAFYLCASSLSPSGSPTDTQYFGPGTRLTVL.

This chain uses TRBV6-6 with TRBJ1-2; 8 bases align to TRBD1. The CDR3 consists of 15 residues. Germline loops: CDR1 MNHNY, CDR2 SVGAGI (reference sequence). V trimming: 0 bases; J trimming: 6 bases; junction bases outside the gene matches: 6. The CDR3 region is CASSYSGLQGDGYTF. The DNA for the CDR3 is TGTGCCAGCAGTTACTCCGGTTTACAGGGGGATGGCTACACCTTC.

This clone appeared once. The chain joins TRBV27 to TRBJ1-4, with TRBD1 matching over 7 bases. CDR1 and CDR2 from the germline V gene are MNHEY and SMNVEV (reference sequence). The length of the CDR3 is 15 residues. The junction had 6 bases not matched to a gene; V was cut back by 0 bases and J by 8 bases. In nucleotides, the CDR3 is TGTGCCAGCAGTTTATCGGGGCAGGGGGACGAAAAACTGTTTTTT. Encoded protein: CASSLSGQGDEKLFF.

About this clone itself: The sample has other DNA sequences that encode this CDR3 too. The J gene is TRBJ2-2, the V gene TRBV7-2; unclear D gene. The CDR3 has 14 residues. V lost 2 bases, J lost 6 bases, and 10 bases lay in between. CDR1 and CDR2 (germline): SGHTA, FQGNSA. The CDR3 DNA reads as TGTGCCAGCAGCTTATCTCGCGTAGCCGGGGAGCTGTTTTTT. Protein product: CASSLSRVAGELFF.

The V and J genes are TRBV11-2 and TRBJ1-1, with a tentative D call TRBD1 (6 bases). Germline V CDR1 and CDR2: SGHAT, FQNNGV. CDR3 size: 13 residues. Trimming cost V 6 bases and J 1 base, with 9 bases left between them. Here the CDR3 reads CASRLTGNTEAFF. The CDR3 region has the DNA TGTGCCAGCAGACTGACAGGGAACACTGAAGCTTTCTTT.

This chain links TRBV10-2 with TRBJ2-4; D is unclear. Germline CDR1 reads WSHSY; CDR2 reads SAAADI. The germline V and J ends were trimmed by 8 bases and 1 base, with 15 bases remaining between them. This CDR3 spans 15 amino acids. This CDR3 is CASARYVGAKNIQYF. CDR3 nucleotides: TGCGCCAGCGCCCGGTATGTGGGGGCCAAAAACATTCAGTACTTC.

The chain combines TRBV5-1 with TRBJ2-3; TRBD2 agrees at 7 bases. This CDR3 region has 15 residues. V lost 4 bases, J lost 2 bases, and 7 bases stayed unmatched. Germline CDR1 is SGHRS and CDR2 is YFSETQ. CDR3 DNA sequence: TGCGCCAGCAGCACAACTAGCGCTACCACAGATACGCAGTATTTT. Amino acid sequence: CASSTTSATTDTQYF.

The rearrangement joins TRBV4-3 to TRBJ2-2; no firm D call. The germline V gene has CDR1 LGHNA and CDR2 YSLEER. This CDR3 has 17 residues. The V and J ends lost 1 base and 5 bases respectively, with 17 bases between them. The CDR3 DNA reads TGCGCCAGCAGCCAAGTTCGTGGGCCCTTGGGGACCGGGGAGCTGTTTTTT. Translated, it gives CASSQVRGPLGTGELFF.

Details on this clone: Additional DNA sequences in this sample encode the identical CDR3. The rearrangement joins TRBV5-4 to TRBJ1-6, with D maybe TRBD1 (5 bases). CDR1 SGHNT and CDR2 YYREEE come from the germline V gene (reference sequence). Between the trimmed V and J ends, which lost 3 bases and 7 bases, there was a span of 17 bases. The length of the CDR3 is 16 residues. CDR3: CASSSGGGAVNSPLHF. Here the CDR3 DNA reads TGTGCCAGCAGCTCCGGAGGAGGGGCCGTAAATTCACCCCTCCACTTT.

The V call is TRBV30, the J call TRBJ2-3; D gene uncertain. Germline V gene sequence: CDR1 GTSNPN, CDR2 SVGIG (reference sequence). The length of the CDR3 is 13 residues. V lost 1 base and J 4 bases, leaving 9 bases between the germline ends. The CDR3 sequence: CAWSGLVPDTQYF. The CDR3, as DNA: TGTGCCTGGAGTGGTCTAGTCCCAGATACGCAGTATTTT.